This T cell receptor (beta chain) was sequenced in a study of cytomegalovirus exposure and HLA in healthy donors. The PCR ran on 60 Vbeta and 13 Jbeta primers. TCRdb keeps only in-frame clones here, not all; method: immunoSEQ multiplex PCR. The sample has 150,000 to 200,000 clones, roughly 82% seen once; the top ten hold 5% to 7%. Per the germline V gene, CDR1 is MNHEY and CDR2 is SMNVEV (reference sequence). V was clipped by 2 bases and J by 1 base; unmatched bases: 2. This CDR3 spans 15 amino acids. The clonotype comes from a man aged 45 to 65 in good health and CMV-seropositive. The specimen sequenced was PBMCs. The chain couples TRBV27 to TRBJ2-5, with 9 bases fitting TRBD1. The CDR3, as DNA: TGTGCCAGCAGTTTAACGGGACAGGGCCAAGAGACCCAGTACTTC. Translation: CASSLTGQGQETQYF.